The clone carrying this TCR beta chain was detected many times. Its antigen is not identified. Germline CDR1 SGHRS, CDR2 YFSETQ. The CDR3 runs to 15 residues. After removal of 1 base from V and 7 bases from J, the junction contained 7 bases not matched to a gene. Amplification yielded TCR beta CDR3 regions, with RNA transcripts as the source. Researchers ran a first-round RT-PCR on the TCR CDR3 using the HTBI primer set. TCRdb passed the multiplex PCR reads through MiXCR, listing each CDR3 protein once. This sample has about 500,000 distinct CDR3 sequences, with approximately 49% found just once. The data originate from a study of T cells in Graves' hyperthyroidism and ophthalmopathy. Study-wide results and limits: In validation, the model predicted ophthalmopathy. These predictions came a median roughly seven months before onset. A 13 V-J model separated ophthalmopathy from stable hyperthyroidism.

It was uncontrolled infection, other autoimmune disease, pregnancy or lactation that excluded patients. The study based diagnoses on clinical symptoms, serum thyroxine and TRAb, thyroid ultrasound and orbital computed tomography. This TCR derives from an adult woman with Graves' disease, either hyperthyroidism or ophthalmopathy (not recorded which). The V call is TRBV5-1, the J call TRBJ1-4, with TRBD1 identical over 7 bases. Sample: peripheral blood or thyroid tissue (not recorded which). The CDR3 region is CASSLNRGGSEKLFF. In nucleotides, the CDR3 is TGCGCCAGCAGCTTGAACAGGGGAGGGAGTGAAAAACTGTTTTTT.